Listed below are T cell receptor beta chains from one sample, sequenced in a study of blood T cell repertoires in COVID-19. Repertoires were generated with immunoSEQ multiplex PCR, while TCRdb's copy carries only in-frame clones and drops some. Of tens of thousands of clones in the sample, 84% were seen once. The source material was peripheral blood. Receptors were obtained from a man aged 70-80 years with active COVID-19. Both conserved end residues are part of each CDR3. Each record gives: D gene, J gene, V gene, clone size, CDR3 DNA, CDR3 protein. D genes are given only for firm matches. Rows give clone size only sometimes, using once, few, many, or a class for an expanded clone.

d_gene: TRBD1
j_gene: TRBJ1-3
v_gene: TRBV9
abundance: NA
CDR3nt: TGTGCCAGCAGCTTAGGGGGCATCTCTGGAAACACCATATATTTT
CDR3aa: CASSLGGISGNTIYF

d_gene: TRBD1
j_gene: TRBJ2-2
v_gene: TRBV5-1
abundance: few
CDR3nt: TGCGCCAGCAGCCGGACAGGGACTCCCGGGGAGCTGTTTTTT
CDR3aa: CASSRTGTPGELFF

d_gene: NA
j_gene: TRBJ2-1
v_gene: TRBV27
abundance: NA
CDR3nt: TGTGCCAGCAGTCCACACGGGGTGGGGGGAAACAATGAGCAGTTCTTC
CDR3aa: CASSPHGVGGNNEQFF

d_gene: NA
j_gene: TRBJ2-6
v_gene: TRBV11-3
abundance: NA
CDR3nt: TGTGCCAGCAGCTTTGCGACAGGTTCGAACGTCCTGACTTTC
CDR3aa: CASSFATGSNVLTF

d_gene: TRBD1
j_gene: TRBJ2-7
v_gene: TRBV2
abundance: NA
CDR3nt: TGTGCCAGCAGGACGGGACAGGGGAGCTCCTACGAGCAGTACTTC
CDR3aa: CASRTGQGSSYEQYF

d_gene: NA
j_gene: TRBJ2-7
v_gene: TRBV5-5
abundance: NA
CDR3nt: TGTGCCAGCAGTTGGGCAGAAACCTACGAGCAGTACTTC
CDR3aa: CASSWAETYEQYF

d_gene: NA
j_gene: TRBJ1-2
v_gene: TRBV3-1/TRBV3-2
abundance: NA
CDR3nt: TGTGCCAGCAGCCAAGAGGGTCCAGGTGGGAGTGGTGGCTACACCTTC
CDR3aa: CASSQEGPGGSGGYTF

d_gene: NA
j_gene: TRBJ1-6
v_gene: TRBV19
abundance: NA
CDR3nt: TGTGCCACAACAGCGGCCGGGACAAATTCACCCCTCCACTTT
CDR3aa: CATTAAGTNSPLHF

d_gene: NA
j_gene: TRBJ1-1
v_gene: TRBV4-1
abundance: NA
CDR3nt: TGCGCCAGCAGCCAAGGGGGTTCGGGGGCTTTCTTT
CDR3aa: CASSQGGSGAFF

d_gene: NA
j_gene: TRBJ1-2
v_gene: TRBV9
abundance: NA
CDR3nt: TGTGCCAGCAGCCCACAAGCCACAGGGTACATCGGCTATGGCTACACCTTC
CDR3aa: CASSPQATGYIGYGYTF

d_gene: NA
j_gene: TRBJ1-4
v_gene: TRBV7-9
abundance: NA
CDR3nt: TGTGCCAGCAGCTTAGCGTTCAGGGCCGGCAAAGCTAATGAAAAACTGTTTTTT
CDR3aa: CASSLAFRAGKANEKLFF

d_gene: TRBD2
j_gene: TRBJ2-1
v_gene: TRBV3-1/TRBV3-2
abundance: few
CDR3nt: TGTGCCAGCAGCCAAGATGCAGCGGGGGGGCCCAATGAGCAGTTCTTC
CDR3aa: CASSQDAAGGPNEQFF

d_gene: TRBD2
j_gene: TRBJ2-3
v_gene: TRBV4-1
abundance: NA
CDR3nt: TGCGCCAGCAGCCTATTACCGGGACTAGCGGGGGGAAGCACAGATACGCAGTATTTT
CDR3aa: CASSLLPGLAGGSTDTQYF

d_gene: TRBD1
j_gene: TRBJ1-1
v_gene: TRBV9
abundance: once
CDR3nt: TGTGCCAGCAGCTTACTCGGGACAGGGGGCGGAGAAGCTTTCTTT
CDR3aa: CASSLLGTGGGEAFF

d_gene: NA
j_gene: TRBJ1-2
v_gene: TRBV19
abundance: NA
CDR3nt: TGTGCCAGTGAGGAGGGACGGTGGGGGGGCTACACCTTC
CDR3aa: CASEEGRWGGYTF

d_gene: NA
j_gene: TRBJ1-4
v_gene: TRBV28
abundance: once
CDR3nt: TGTGCCAGCAGTTTGGCAGGAGGGGAAAAACTGTTTTTT
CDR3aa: CASSLAGGEKLFF

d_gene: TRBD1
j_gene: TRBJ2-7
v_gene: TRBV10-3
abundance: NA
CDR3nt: TGTGCCATCAGTCCCCAACGACAGGGTTTGGGACACGAGCAGTACTTC
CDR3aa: CAISPQRQGLGHEQYF

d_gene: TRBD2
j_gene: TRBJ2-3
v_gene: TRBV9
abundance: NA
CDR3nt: TGTGCCCCGGGGCCGGCTCCGGCTAGCGGGGGGGCAGATACGCAGTATTTT
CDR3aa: CAPGPAPASGGADTQYF

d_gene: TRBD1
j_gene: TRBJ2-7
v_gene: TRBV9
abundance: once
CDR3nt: TGTGCCAGCAGCGTAGACCCAGGGGGCTACGAGCAGTACTTC
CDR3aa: CASSVDPGGYEQYF

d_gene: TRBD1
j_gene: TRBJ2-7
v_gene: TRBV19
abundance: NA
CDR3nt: TGTGCCAGTAGTATAGGCAGGGGGCCCTACGAGCAGTACTTC
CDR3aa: CASSIGRGPYEQYF

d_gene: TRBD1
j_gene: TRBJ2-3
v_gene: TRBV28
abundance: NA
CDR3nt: TGTGCCAGCAGTTCCCTTGTTGGGACAGCGGGCACAGATACGCAGTATTTT
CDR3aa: CASSSLVGTAGTDTQYF

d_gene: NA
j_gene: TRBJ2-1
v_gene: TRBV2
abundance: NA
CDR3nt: TGTGCCAGCAGTGCTGCGGGTGCCTACAATGAGCAGTTCTTC
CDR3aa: CASSAAGAYNEQFF

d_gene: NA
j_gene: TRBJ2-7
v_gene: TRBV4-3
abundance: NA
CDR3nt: TGCGCCAGCAGCCGATGGGCCGAACTCAGCTCCTACGAGCAGTACTTC
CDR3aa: CASSRWAELSSYEQYF

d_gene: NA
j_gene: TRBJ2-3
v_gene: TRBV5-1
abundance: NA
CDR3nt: TGCGCAAGCCGAACAGAGCCAACAGATACGCAGTATTTT
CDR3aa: CASRTEPTDTQYF

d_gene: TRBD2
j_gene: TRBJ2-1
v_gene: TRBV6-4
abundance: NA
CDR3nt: TGTGCCAGCAGTGACCAAACGGGGGGCTACAATGAGCAGTTCTTC
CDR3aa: CASSDQTGGYNEQFF

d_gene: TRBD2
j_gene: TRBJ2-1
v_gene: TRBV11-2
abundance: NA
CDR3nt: TGTGCCAGCAGCTTAGTTGCGGGGGGGGACAATGAGCAGTTCTTC
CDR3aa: CASSLVAGGDNEQFF

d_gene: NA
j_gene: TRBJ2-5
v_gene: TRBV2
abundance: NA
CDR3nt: TGTGCCAGCAGAAGACAGTTTTTTCTCCAAGAGACCCAGTACTTC
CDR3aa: CASRRQFFLQETQYF

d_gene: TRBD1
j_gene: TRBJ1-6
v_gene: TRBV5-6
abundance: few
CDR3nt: TGTGCCAGCAGCTTGAACAGGGGAAATTCACCCCTCCACTTT
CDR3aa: CASSLNRGNSPLHF

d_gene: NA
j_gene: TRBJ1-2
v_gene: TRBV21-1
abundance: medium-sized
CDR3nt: TGTGCCAGCAACCCTAAGTTATATGGCAGGGGGCGCCGGGGCTACACCTTC
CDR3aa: CASNPKLYGRGRRGYTF

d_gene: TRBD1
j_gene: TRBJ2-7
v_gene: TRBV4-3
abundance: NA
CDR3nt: TGCGCCAGCAGCCAAGGCCCCACAGGGGTTCAATTGGAGCAGTACTTC
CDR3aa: CASSQGPTGVQLEQYF

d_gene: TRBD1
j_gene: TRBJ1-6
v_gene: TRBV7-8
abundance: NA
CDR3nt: TGTGCCAGCAGCGGACAGGGTGCGAGCTCCTATAATTCACCCCTCCACTTT
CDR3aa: CASSGQGASSYNSPLHF

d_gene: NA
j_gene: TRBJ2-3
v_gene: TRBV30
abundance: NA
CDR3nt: TGTGCCTGGAGTGTCAAATATCCGGGAGATACGCAGTATTTT
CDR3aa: CAWSVKYPGDTQYF

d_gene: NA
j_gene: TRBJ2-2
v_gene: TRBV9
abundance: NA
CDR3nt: TGTGCCAGCAGCGCACAACCGAACACCGGGGAGCTGTTTTTT
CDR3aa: CASSAQPNTGELFF

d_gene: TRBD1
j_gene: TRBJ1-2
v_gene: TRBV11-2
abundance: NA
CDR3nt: TGTGCCAGCAGCTTAGTACCCGGGACAGGGATTAGTAACTATGGCTACACCTTC
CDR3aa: CASSLVPGTGISNYGYTF

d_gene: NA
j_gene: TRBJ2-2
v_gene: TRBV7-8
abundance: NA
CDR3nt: TGTGCCAGCAGCTTATCAGGCGCGAACACCGGGGAGCTGTTTTTT
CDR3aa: CASSLSGANTGELFF

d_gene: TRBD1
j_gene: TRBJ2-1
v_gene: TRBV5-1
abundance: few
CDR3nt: TGCGCCAGCAGCGGCCCAGGGGGTCCCTCCTACAATGAGCAGTTCTTC
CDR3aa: CASSGPGGPSYNEQFF